This T cell receptor (beta chain) was captured in a study of CD8+CD57+ T cells in acquired aplastic anemia. Study context: Isolated CD4+ and CD8+ cells, once sorted, yielded DNA averaging about 3.4 ug. Study-level results: The number of CD8+ CDR3 sequences shared by patients and controls was fewer than 35.

This CDR3 comprises 15 residues. V was pared by 5 bases and J by 2 bases, with 8 bases of the junction left unmatched. The table lists this clonotype with a few counts. What it binds is unknown. Genomic DNA, serving as template, underwent TCR beta VDJ and CDR3 profiling. Each CDR3 protein is one row after TCRdb ran MiXCR on the reads. This table holds some 200,000 distinct CDR3 sequences, less than 50% found once. Patients chosen for sequencing had shown CD8+CD57+ cell expansion by flow cytometry. This clonotype was obtained from a human donor with aplastic anemia. This sequence joins TRBV12-3 or TRBV12-4 and TRBJ2-5; 7 nucleotides agree with TRBD2. Sequencing was performed on sorted CD4+, CD8+, or CD8+CD57+ T cells (not recorded which) from PBMCs. CDR3 sequence reads: CASSDSGTTQETQYF. The DNA for the CDR3 is TGTGCCAGCAGTGACTCCGGGACTACGCAAGAGACCCAGTACTTC.